This T cell receptor beta chain was sequenced during a study of glioma-infiltrating T cells after dendritic cell vaccination. About the study: Patients had newly diagnosed or recurrent glioblastoma and received dendritic cell vaccines.

Isocitrate dehydrogenase mutation was absent in all glioblastoma patients. The ends were cut back, 3 bases at V and 4 bases at J, with 10 bases in the middle. The CDR3 totals 13 residues. CDR1 is LNHNV and CDR2 is YYDKDF in the germline V gene (reference sequence). Sequencing was performed with immunoSEQ multiplex PCR; in TCRdb, only in-frame clones are kept and a portion is missing. This table holds 50,000 to 80,000 clones, more than 75% found once. The V call is TRBV15, the J call TRBJ2-7; possible D gene TRBD1, 6 bases. The clonotype originates from a human donor with glioblastoma. The sample in question was blood, obtained before dendritic cell vaccination. In DNA, the CDR3 is TGTGCCACCAGCAGGGACAGAGATTACGAGCAGTACTTC. Its translation is CATSRDRDYEQYF.